The 20 T cell receptor beta chains reported below all come from one sample, sequenced in a study of T cell responses to AZD1222 COVID-19 vaccine (dated by TCRdb to about 2021). Library preparation used the immunoSEQ multiplex PCR assay. TCRdb took over this immuneACCESS table, retaining in-frame rearrangements with V and J assigned. Such tables are incomplete; in checked studies, under half of the missing clones stem from an unresolved V gene, and the remainder is unexplained. A total of around 150,000 clones appear in this sample, 91% of them only once. The ten top clones hold 7.5% of the sample. Interpreted using the paper, the time point label stands for: about 28 days (+/-7) after the second vaccine dose. The treatment or condition label, read with the paper, signifies: meningococcal conjugate vaccine given as trial control. The sequencing here drew on peripheral blood, taken 28 days after the second dose of the MenACWY control vaccine. The source is an adult who received the MenACWY meningococcal vaccine as a control.

The genes are TRBV11-2 and TRBJ1-2; D gene ambiguous. V was shortened by 4 bases and J by 4 bases, with 16 bases between the two germline ends. Germline V gene lookup returns CDR1 SGHAT and CDR2 FQNNGV. The CDR3 extends over 15 amino acids. The CDR3 loop is CASSSHEASRYGYTF. For the CDR3, the DNA is TGTGCCAGCAGCTCCCACGAAGCAAGCCGCTATGGCTACACCTTC.

The rearrangement uses TRBV6-5 and TRBJ1-6; possibly TRBD1 for D (6 bases). Germline assignment: CDR1 MNHEY and CDR2 SVGAGI. There are 15 residues in the CDR3. V shed 7 bases and J shed 8 bases, with 18 bases lying between them. In nucleotides, the CDR3 is TGTGCCAGCAACCCGGGGGCAGGGGTGGATTCACCCCTCCACTTT. Translated: CASNPGAGVDSPLHF.

This clone was seen just once. The chain combines TRBV7-9 with TRBJ1-3; no clear D gene. The germline V gene has CDR1 SEHNR and CDR2 FQNEAQ (reference sequence). Trimming removed 3 bases from V and 2 bases from J, with 11 bases in between. The CDR3 totals 15 residues. In DNA form, the CDR3 reads TGTGCCAGCAGCTTTTTCGGTGGACCTGGAAACACCATATATTTT. This gives the protein CASSFFGGPGNTIYF.

The chain employs TRBV12-3 or TRBV12-4 and TRBJ2-3; D unclear. V shed 5 bases and J shed 7 bases, with 7 bases lying between them. This CDR3 comprises 11 residues. The DNA for the CDR3 is TGTGCCAGCAGTGTTTTAAATACGCAGTATTTT. This encodes CASSVLNTQYF.

The chain recombines TRBV18 with TRBJ2-2; D perhaps matches TRBD2 (6 bases). V was trimmed by 2 bases and J by 3 bases, leaving 7 bases between them. This CDR3 region has 14 residues. Germline assignment: CDR1 KGHSH and CDR2 LQKENI. The CDR3 region has the DNA TGTGCCAGCTCACCAGGGGACTACACCGGGGAGCTGTTTTTT. Its translation is CASSPGDYTGELFF.

This chain connects TRBV5-1 to TRBJ2-5; the match to TRBD2 covers 10 bases. Germline-derived CDR1 and CDR2 are SGHRS and YFSETQ. This CDR3 is built from 17 residues. With V trimmed by 0 bases and J by 4 bases, 9 bases remained unmatched. In DNA, the CDR3 is TGCGCCAGCAGCTTGGCCGGGGTAGCGGGGGGTTCAGAGACCCAGTACTTC. Its protein product is CASSLAGVAGGSETQYF.

V is TRBV2 and J is TRBJ1-1; no definite D call. The CDR3 length is 13 residues. V lost 6 bases to trimming and J lost 1 base, with 9 bases between them. Germline V gene data show CDR1 as SNHLY and CDR2 as FYNNEI. Written as DNA, the CDR3 is TGTGCCAGCAGAGCAACAGCGAACACTGAAGCTTTCTTT. Amino acid sequence: CASRATANTEAFF.

This chain connects TRBV28 to TRBJ1-6, with D possibly TRBD1 on 5 matching bases. CDR1 and CDR2 from the germline V gene are MDHEN and SYDVKM. The CDR3 consists of 12 residues. The germline V and J ends were trimmed by 4 bases and 13 bases, with 11 bases remaining between them. The CDR3 here is CASSSGRGPLHF. In DNA, the CDR3 is TGTGCCAGCAGTTCCGGGCGGGGGCCCCTCCACTTT.

Only one count was recorded for this clone. V is TRBV20-1 and J is TRBJ1-6; possibly TRBD1 for D (5 bases). The CDR3 is 16 residues long. Germline V CDR1 and CDR2: DFQATT, SNEGSKA (reference sequence). V was cut by 3 bases and J by 1 base, with 13 bases left in between. For the CDR3, the DNA is TGCAGTGCTAGTACGGGGGTCTCATCCTATAATTCACCCCTCCACTTT. It yields the protein CSASTGVSSYNSPLHF.

As concerns this clone: In the same sample, other DNA sequences code for this CDR3. This chain connects TRBV24-1 to TRBJ2-3; D unclear. CDR3 length: 12 residues. Per the germline V gene, CDR1 is KGHDR and CDR2 is SFDVKD. V gave up 6 bases and J gave up 2 bases, with 5 bases separating them. This chain's CDR3 is CATSSYTDTQYF. The DNA of the CDR3 is TGTGCCACCAGTAGTTACACAGATACGCAGTATTTT.

CDR3 DNA: TGTGCCAGCAGCCCCACTCTAGCATCCTACGAGCAGTACTTC. It encodes CASSPTLASYEQYF. The chain couples TRBV3-1 (or the pseudogene TRBV3-2) to TRBJ2-7; possibly TRBD2 for D (5 bases). The CDR3 consists of 14 residues. Germline CDR1 reads LGHDT; CDR2 reads YNNKEL (reference sequence). Trimming shortened V by 4 bases and J by 1 base, and 11 bases separated the two germline ends.

The rearrangement uses TRBV7-7 and TRBJ1-6; 8 positions match TRBD1. The germline V gene encodes CDR1 SSHAT and CDR2 FNYEAQ (reference sequence). CDR3 length: 22 amino acids. The J segment lost 9 bases and the V segment lost 2 bases, leaving 27 bases of the junction unmatched. This chain's CDR3 is CASSLMCQTSIVPTGDFSPLHF. As DNA, the CDR3 is TGTGCCAGCAGCTTAATGTGCCAGACATCCATAGTACCGACAGGGGATTTTTCACCCCTCCACTTT. The full variable domain, completed using reference TRBV7-7 and TRBJ1-6, is GAGVSQSPRYKVTKRGQDVTLRCDPISSHATLYWYQQALGQGPEFLTYFNYEAQPDKSGLPSDRFSAERPEGSISTLTIQRTEQRDSAMYRCASSLMCQTSIVPTGDFSPLHFGNGTRLTVT.

CDR3 DNA: TGTGCCAGCAGCTTGGGACAGGCGAATTCACCCCTCCACTTT. Amino acids: CASSLGQANSPLHF. This chain uses TRBV5-4 with TRBJ1-6; D might be TRBD1 (6 bases). This CDR3 contains 14 residues. Germline CDR1 and CDR2: SGHNT and YYREEE (reference sequence). V shed 0 bases and J shed 7 bases, with 8 bases lying between them.

The genes are TRBV7-2 and TRBJ1-2; D is unresolved. V dropped 5 bases and J dropped 6 bases, with 19 bases sitting between them. Per the germline V gene, CDR1 is SGHTA and CDR2 is FQGNSA. The CDR3 has 15 amino acids. CDR3: CASSLRTGFRDGYTF. In DNA form, the CDR3 reads TGTGCCAGCAGCCTGCGGACGGGGTTTAGGGATGGCTACACCTTC.

This chain connects TRBV18 to TRBJ1-1, with D perhaps matching TRBD1 (5 bases). Trimming took 3 bases from V and 4 from J, leaving 12 bases between them. Germline V gene lookup returns CDR1 KGHSH and CDR2 LQKENI. This CDR3 has 14 residues. The CDR3 bases are TGTGCCAGCTCACCGGCCAGGGATCTCACTGAAGCTTTCTTT. Translated: CASSPARDLTEAFF.

J is TRBJ2-7 and V is TRBV7-2; 7 positions match TRBD1. The J segment lost 3 bases and the V segment lost 7 bases, leaving 12 bases of the junction unmatched. The CDR3 is made up of 15 amino acids. Germline CDR1 reads SGHTA; CDR2 reads FQGNSA. The CDR3 DNA follows: TGTGCCAGCATCCCTGCTCCGGACAGGATCTACGAGCAGTACTTC. It specifies CASIPAPDRIYEQYF.

This sequence joins TRBV2 and TRBJ1-1, with TRBD1 as a possible D gene (5 bases). The CDR3 is 14 amino acids. V was trimmed by 5 bases and J by 1 base, leaving 11 bases between them. Germline CDR1 is SNHLY and CDR2 is FYNNEI. This CDR3 is CASSKTASNTEAFF. The CDR3, as DNA: TGTGCCAGCAGTAAGACAGCCTCGAACACTGAAGCTTTCTTT.

The CDR3 DNA reads TGTGCCAGTAGTAAGGGGGACAGGGGAAACCAAGAGACCCAGTACTTC. Encoded protein: CASSKGDRGNQETQYF. The chain recombines TRBV19 with TRBJ2-5, with 10 bases matching TRBD1. Per the germline V gene, CDR1 is LNHDA and CDR2 is SQIVND (reference sequence). The V gene end was trimmed by 4 bases and the J gene end by 0 bases; junction bases not matched to a gene: 5. The CDR3 is 16 residues long.

The chain combines TRBV6-2 or TRBV6-3 with TRBJ2-1, with 12 bases aligning to TRBD2. Trimming removed 5 bases from V and 5 bases from J; junction bases left unmatched: 4. Germline CDR1 reads MNHEY; CDR2 reads SVGEGT. The CDR3 runs to 15 residues. The CDR3 coding sequence is TGTGCCAGCAGTCAGCTAGCGGGAGGGCACAATGAGCAGTTCTTC. It yields the protein CASSQLAGGHNEQFF.

Only a few counts were recorded for this clone. CDR3 bases: TGTGCCAGCAGTTTTAATACAGCCCGGGTCTACACCTTC. Translation gives CASSFNTARVYTF. The rearrangement uses TRBV12-3 or TRBV12-4 and TRBJ1-2; D gene uncertain. V dropped 3 bases and J dropped 10 bases, with 15 bases sitting between them. The length of the CDR3 is 13 residues.